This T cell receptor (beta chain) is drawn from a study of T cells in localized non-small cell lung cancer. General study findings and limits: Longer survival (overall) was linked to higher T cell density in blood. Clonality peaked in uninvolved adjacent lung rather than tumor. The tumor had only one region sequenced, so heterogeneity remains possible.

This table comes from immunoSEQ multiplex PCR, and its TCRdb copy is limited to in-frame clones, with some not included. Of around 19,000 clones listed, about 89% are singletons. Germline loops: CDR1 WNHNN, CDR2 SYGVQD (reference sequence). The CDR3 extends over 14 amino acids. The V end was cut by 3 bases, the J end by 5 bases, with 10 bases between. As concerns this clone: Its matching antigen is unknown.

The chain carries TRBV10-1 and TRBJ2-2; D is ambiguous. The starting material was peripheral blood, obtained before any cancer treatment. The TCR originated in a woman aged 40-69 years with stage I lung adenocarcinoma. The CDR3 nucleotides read TGCGCCAGCAGTGAATACGTACCTACCGGGGAGCTGTTTTTT. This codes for CASSEYVPTGELFF.